This T cell receptor (beta chain) was identified in a study of cytomegalovirus exposure and HLA in healthy donors. General observations from the study: The dataset shows that most TCR sequences were rare, while some public TCRs occurred in many donors. The authors confirmed in vitro that a few CMV-associated chains were specific for CMV antigens.

The primer mix had 60 Vbeta and 13 Jbeta primers. This table comes from immunoSEQ multiplex PCR, and its TCRdb copy is limited to in-frame clones, with some not included. The repertoire consists of 150,000 to 200,000 clones, with approximately 84% occurring once and the leading ten covering over 0.2%. Of note for this clone: Its antigen is currently unknown.

This receptor was taken from a girl in the first two years of life in good health and CMV-seronegative. The source material was PBMCs.

CDR3 amino acids: CASSLEWRATEAFF. The CDR3 region has the DNA TGTGCCAGCAGCTTAGAATGGAGGGCCACTGAAGCTTTCTTT. V usage is TRBV7-9 and J usage is TRBJ1-1, with D unresolved. Per the germline V gene, CDR1 is SEHNR and CDR2 is FQNEAQ (reference sequence). This CDR3 spans 14 amino acids. V was cut by 1 base and J by 4 bases, with 10 bases left in between.